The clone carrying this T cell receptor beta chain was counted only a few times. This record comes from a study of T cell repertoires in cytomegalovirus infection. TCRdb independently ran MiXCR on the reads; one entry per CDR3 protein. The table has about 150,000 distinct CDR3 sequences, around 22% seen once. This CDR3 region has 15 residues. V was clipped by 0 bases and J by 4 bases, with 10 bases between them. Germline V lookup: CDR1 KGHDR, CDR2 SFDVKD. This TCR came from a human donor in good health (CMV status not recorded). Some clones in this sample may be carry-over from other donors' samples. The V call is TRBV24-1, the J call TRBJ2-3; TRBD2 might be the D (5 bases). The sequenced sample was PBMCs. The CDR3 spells CATSDLERSPDTQYF. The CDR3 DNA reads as TGTGCCACCAGTGATTTGGAGCGGTCCCCAGATACGCAGTATTTT.